The rows below give T cell receptor beta chains drawn from one sample of a study of cytomegalovirus exposure and HLA in healthy donors. Profiling relied on immunoSEQ multiplex PCR, and the TCRdb table lists in-frame clones only, not all of them. The table records around 140,000 clones, approximately 79% of them present only once. Sequences were obtained from PBMCs. These receptors all come from a male donor in good health and CMV-seronegative. Each CDR3 is given with its conserved first and last residue. D genes are given only for firm matches. Clone size is given for some rows only: seen once, a few or many times, or a class if the clone is expanded.

v_gene	j_gene	d_gene	abundance	CDR3nt	CDR3aa
TRBV19	TRBJ2-7	TRBD2	-	TGTGCCAGTAGTGGAATAGCGGGGTACCACGAGCAGTACTTC	CASSGIAGYHEQYF
TRBV7-8	TRBJ2-3	-	-	TGTGCCAGCAGCGCGGGACAGACCCTCACAGATACGCAGTATTTT	CASSAGQTLTDTQYF
TRBV9	TRBJ2-3	TRBD2	-	TGTGCCAGCAGCGTAAGGGCGGGGGAATCTGCAGATACGCAGTATTTT	CASSVRAGESADTQYF
TRBV30	TRBJ1-1	-	-	TGTGCCTGGAGTGTAAGTGGGGCCTACACTGAAGCTTTCTTT	CAWSVSGAYTEAFF
TRBV11-3	TRBJ2-7	TRBD1	-	TGTGCCAGCAGCTTAGATACTACCGGGACAGGGTCTGTTGAGCAGTACTTC	CASSLDTTGTGSVEQYF
TRBV11-2	TRBJ2-5	-	-	TGTGCCAGCAGCTTAGAGGGGGCCAGGGGCGAGACCCAGTACTTC	CASSLEGARGETQYF
TRBV9	TRBJ1-4	TRBD1	-	TGTGCCAGCAGCGCAGGGGGCTCAACTAATGAAAAACTGTTTTTT	CASSAGGSTNEKLFF
TRBV5-5	TRBJ2-3	-	-	TGTGCCAGCAGCTTGCCTCCAGATACGCAGTATTTT	CASSLPPDTQYF
TRBV4-1	TRBJ2-1	-	-	TGCGCCAGCAGCCAAGATGGGGGGTCCTACAATGAGCAGTTCTTC	CASSQDGGSYNEQFF
TRBV27	TRBJ2-1	-	few	TGTGCCAGCAGTGATTACCCATTCCGGAGCTCCTACAATGAGCAGTTCTTC	CASSDYPFRSSYNEQFF
TRBV7-9	TRBJ2-7	-	few	TGTGCCAGCAGCTTGGCGGGTCTCTCCTACGAGCAGTACTTC	CASSLAGLSYEQYF
TRBV7-9	TRBJ2-1	TRBD2	-	TGTGCCAGCAGCTTCAGCGGCGGCGGGACTAGCGGGGCCGACAATGAGCAGTTCTTC	CASSFSGGGTSGADNEQFF
TRBV7-2	TRBJ2-5	TRBD1	once	TGTGCCAGCAGCTTAGCTATAGGGGGCGCGAGGGAGACCCAGTACTTC	CASSLAIGGARETQYF
TRBV19	TRBJ1-6	TRBD1	-	TGTGCCAGTAGTGACAGGGGTTCCTATAATTCACCCCTCCACTTT	CASSDRGSYNSPLHF
TRBV4-1	TRBJ2-7	TRBD1	-	TGCGCCAGCAGCCAAGATTGGACAGGGTCCTACGAGCAGTACTTC	CASSQDWTGSYEQYF
TRBV14	TRBJ1-5	-	-	TGTGCCAGCAGCCTGGGACACCAAAATCAGCCCCAGCATTTT	CASSLGHQNQPQHF
TRBV5-1	TRBJ2-2	-	once	TGCGCCAGCAGCGCAGGGGCTTCGAACACCGGGGAGCTGTTTTTT	CASSAGASNTGELFF
TRBV6-1	TRBJ1-6	-	-	TGTGCCAGCAGTGAAGCACAGACCTCCTATAATTCACCCCTCCACTTT	CASSEAQTSYNSPLHF
TRBV9	TRBJ2-7	-	-	TGTGCCAGCAGCGTAGGGTATGGGGCTATGAACGAGCAGTACTTC	CASSVGYGAMNEQYF
TRBV9	TRBJ1-4	-	-	TGTGCCAGCAGCCCCCACAGGGAACGGAATGAAAAACTGTTTTTT	CASSPHRERNEKLFF
TRBV14	TRBJ1-1	-	once	TGTGCCAGCAGCAAAAGTCCCGGGGGGTCCACTGAAGCTTTCTTT	CASSKSPGGSTEAFF
TRBV7-2	TRBJ1-4	-	few	TGTGCCAGCAGCTTAGTTGCCGGTGAAAAACTGTTTTTT	CASSLVAGEKLFF
TRBV7-9	TRBJ1-5	-	few	TGTGCCAGCAGCTTACCGGGGAATCAGCCCCAGCATTTT	CASSLPGNQPQHF
TRBV6-5	TRBJ1-1	-	-	TGTGCCAGCAGTTACCACGGGGAAGGTGTTACTGAAGCTTTCTTT	CASSYHGEGVTEAFF
TRBV5-4	TRBJ1-1	-	few	TGTGCCAGCAGCTTAATTGCCGGAGACAACACTGAAGCTTTCTTT	CASSLIAGDNTEAFF
TRBV27	TRBJ1-1	-	-	TGTGCCAGCAGTCCACCCCGGGGCAACCCTCTTCGGGGGGCTTTCTTT	CASSPPRGNPLRGAFF
TRBV19	TRBJ1-5	-	-	TGTGCCAGTAGTATGGGCAGGTTGCTCGGTAATCAGCCCCAGCATTTT	CASSMGRLLGNQPQHF
TRBV18	TRBJ1-5	-	-	TGTGCCAGCTCACTCCTCCAGGGCCTCGATCAGCCCCAGCATTTT	CASSLLQGLDQPQHF
TRBV4-3	TRBJ1-4	TRBD1	-	TGCGCCAGCAGCCAGACAGGGGAGGGTGAAAAACTGTTTTTT	CASSQTGEGEKLFF